Listed below are T cell receptor beta chains from one sample, sequenced in a study of blood T cell repertoires in COVID-19. Measured with immunoSEQ multiplex PCR; TCRdb has only the in-frame clones, and not every one. In the table there are approximately 110,000 clones, around four fifths of which are singletons. Sequenced: peripheral blood. Receptors originate from a woman aged 70-85 years with acute or convalescent COVID-19. Each CDR3 is given without its conserved first and last residue.

V: TRBV7-7; CDR3: ASSPFGGGNTGELF
V: TRBV18; CDR3: ASSPRLAGNEQF
V: TRBV5-1; CDR3: ASSVHGELF
V: TRBV10-2; CDR3: ASSEIPTGTYEQY
V: TRBV5-1; CDR3: ASSQTGTSNSPLH
V: TRBV27; CDR3: ASSLSTPNPGRNSPLH
V: TRBV19; CDR3: ASSVQGRVKAF
V: TRBV7-2; CDR3: ASSLFRTSGNAADTQY
V: TRBV1; CDR3: TSSLDDRGRDSPLH
V: TRBV6-5; CDR3: ASSFGTGMYGYT
V: TRBV9; CDR3: ASSVGTGGSEQF
V: TRBV19; CDR3: ASSARTGGGTEAF
V: TRBV2; CDR3: ASSRGRTDTQY
V: TRBV15; CDR3: ATSREDSYEQY
V: TRBV24-1; CDR3: ATSTSGGETQY
V: TRBV9; CDR3: ASSPSGGSYNEQF
V: TRBV6-9; CDR3: ASSYSDPLAFDEQF
V: TRBV6-1; CDR3: ASSEARIQNTGELF
V: TRBV19; CDR3: ASSISTGLQETQY
V: TRBV11-2; CDR3: ASSLDSGQNEQF
V: TRBV9; CDR3: ASSVGAGEGEQY
V: TRBV5-1; CDR3: ASSLDLSKNIQY
V: TRBV19; CDR3: ASSPTRAYEQY
V: TRBV15; CDR3: ATSRYGTGSNQPQH
V: TRBV5-1; CDR3: ASSLDSGNTGELF
V: TRBV3-1/TRBV3-2; CDR3: ASSQSLRLAGAYEQY
V: TRBV28; CDR3: ASSLSGDVSNIQY
V: TRBV5-5; CDR3: ASSSTGVPPSPQH
V: TRBV7-2; CDR3: ASSSLAGAWNEQF
V: TRBV6-5; CDR3: ASSRLAGLQETQY
V: TRBV29-1; CDR3: SVQKGPDTQY
V: TRBV30; CDR3: AWSGTAGNTIY
V: TRBV6-6; CDR3: ASSWTGDEQY
V: TRBV7-8; CDR3: ASSRDRGDNSPLH
V: TRBV6-6; CDR3: ASSYVREGFLNIQY
V: TRBV7-2; CDR3: ASSPAGLAGGEQF
V: TRBV14; CDR3: ASSLRRGDYGYT
V: TRBV19; CDR3: ASSIGDSFPLNTEAF